This passage covers 24 T cell receptor beta chains from one sample sequenced in a study of cytomegalovirus exposure and HLA in healthy donors. This PCR relied on a set of 60 Vbeta primers and 13 Jbeta primers. The assay was immunoSEQ multiplex PCR, and TCRdb's table has in-frame clones only and misses some. Of about 73,000 clones listed, 60% to 85% are singletons. Sequenced sample: PBMCs. All receptors derive from a man between 65 and 85 years old in good health and CMV-seronegative.

J is TRBJ1-2 and V is TRBV6-5, with D uncertain. V was clipped by 8 bases and J by 3 bases, with 13 bases between them. The V gene's germline CDR1 is MNHEY and CDR2 SVGAGI. This CDR3 has 13 amino acids. CDR3 amino acids: CASASGNHYGYTF. In DNA form, the CDR3 reads TGTGCCAGCGCGTCGGGGAACCACTATGGCTACACCTTC.

The table lists this clone with a few counts. CDR3 in DNA: TGTGCCAGTAGTTTCCCCGGGACTCGGGAGTTCTTC. Protein sequence: CASSFPGTREFF. The chain uses TRBV19 and TRBJ2-1; D possibly corresponds to TRBD2 (6 bases). Germline loops: CDR1 LNHDA, CDR2 SQIVND (reference sequence). This CDR3 contains 12 residues. Trimming took off 5 bases at V and 14 bases at J, with 16 bases between the two ends.

The chain uses TRBV18 and TRBJ2-2, with TRBD2 as a possible D gene (6 bases). V dropped 5 bases and J dropped 0 bases, with 10 bases sitting between them. Germline CDR1 and CDR2: KGHSH and LQKENI. There are 15 residues in the CDR3. CDR3 residues: CASSSGVSNTGELFF. In nucleotides, the CDR3 is TGTGCCAGCTCATCGGGGGTATCGAACACCGGGGAGCTGTTTTTT.

Turning to this clone: One junction end disagrees with the germline gene, perhaps due to a read error. This chain joins TRBV6-1 and TRBJ2-7; no clear D gene. Germline lookup yields CDR1 MNHNS and CDR2 SASEGT. The CDR3 loop spans 11 amino acids. This CDR3 reads CARIALYGQYF. CDR3 bases: TGTGCCCGCATAGCTCTCTACGGGCAGTACTTC.

CDR3 in DNA: TGCGCCAGCAGCCAAGATGTTCCAGGCACCTCTGGAAACACCATATATTTT. It translates to CASSQDVPGTSGNTIYF. This chain joins TRBV4-3 and TRBJ1-3; D is undetermined. This CDR3 comprises 17 residues. CDR1 and CDR2 from the germline V gene are LGHNA and YSLEER. The ends were cut back, 0 bases at V and 0 bases at J, with 12 bases in the middle.

CDR3 sequence reads: CASGLLGFDYNEQFF. CDR3 bases: TGTGCTAGTGGTTTGCTCGGGTTCGACTACAATGAGCAGTTCTTC. The chain has TRBV12-5 and TRBJ2-1; D is unresolved. Germline CDR1 is LGHNT and CDR2 is FRNRAP. V was pared by 2 bases and J by 3 bases, with 11 bases between. CDR3 size: 15 residues.

The CDR3 DNA follows: TGTGCCAGCAGCGCTTCCGGGACACCCAATGAGCAGTTCTTC. It codes for CASSASGTPNEQFF. The V and J genes are TRBV7-9 and TRBJ2-1; the D gene is possibly TRBD1 (6 bases). Trimming removed 5 bases from V and 6 bases from J, with 14 bases in between. The CDR3 length is 14 residues. Germline CDR1 and CDR2: SEHNR and FQNEAQ (reference sequence).

V and J are TRBV21-1 and TRBJ2-3; TRBD1, the table's D call, lacks a check against the DNA. TRBV21-1 is deemed a pseudogene. CDR3 length: 16 residues. For the CDR3, the DNA is TGTGCCAGCAGCAAGCTCCGGGACAGGGTTACAGATACGCAGTATTTT. This codes for CASSKLRDRVTDTQYF.

V is TRBV19 and J is TRBJ2-4; TRBD1 is a possible D gene (5 bases). Germline CDR1 reads LNHDA; CDR2 reads SQIVND (reference sequence). V lost 1 base to trimming and J lost 5 bases, with 12 bases between them. CDR3 length equals 15 residues. As DNA, the CDR3 is TGTGCCAGTAGTATAGGGGCAGGGCCCCAAAACATTCAGTACTTC. The encoded protein is CASSIGAGPQNIQYF.

This clone came up once. This chain joins TRBV4-3 and TRBJ2-3, with TRBD2 matching 8 bases. Looked up from germline, CDR1 is LGHNA and CDR2 is YSLEER. With 0 bases clipped from V and 5 bases from J, the junction kept 10 bases outside the gene matches. The CDR3 length is 17 residues. The CDR3 sequence is CASSQDRNGGAGDTQYF. CDR3 in DNA: TGCGCCAGCAGCCAAGATCGTAACGGGGGGGCCGGAGATACGCAGTATTTT.

This clone came up a few times. CDR3 bases: TGCAGCGTTGAAGGTACTCGCGGATCAAACATTCAGTACTTC. Protein: CSVEGTRGSNIQYF. This sequence joins TRBV29-1 and TRBJ2-4, with D uncertain. CDR3 length equals 14 residues. From germline, CDR1 is SQVTM and CDR2 ANQGSEA. V lost 1 base to trimming and J lost 6 bases, with 13 bases between them.

This clone occurred once. V gene TRBV28 combines with J gene TRBJ2-7; D unclear. There are 11 residues in the CDR3. Deletions cut 6 bases from V and 4 bases from J, with 7 bases between. Germline V gene data show CDR1 as MDHEN and CDR2 as SYDVKM. This chain's CDR3 is CASSPNYEQYF. The CDR3 DNA follows: TGTGCCAGCAGCCCTAATTACGAGCAGTACTTC.

This clone was detected once. V and J are TRBV2 and TRBJ2-5; D may be TRBD1 (5 bases). From germline, CDR1 is SNHLY and CDR2 FYNNEI. Trimming shortened V by 5 bases and J by 1 base, and 8 bases separated the two germline ends. This CDR3 contains 13 residues. The CDR3 DNA follows: TGTGCCAGCAGTACGGACACCCAAGAGACCCAGTACTTC. Protein product: CASSTDTQETQYF.

This clone has a handful of counts. V usage is TRBV7-2 and J usage is TRBJ2-3; D is unresolved. The CDR3 is 16 residues long. Trimming shortened V by 5 bases and J by 0 bases, and 15 bases separated the two germline ends. Germline V lookup: CDR1 SGHTA, CDR2 FQGNSA. The CDR3 here is CASSQRQAKSTDTQYF. The CDR3 DNA reads TGTGCCAGCAGCCAACGGCAGGCCAAAAGCACAGATACGCAGTATTTT.

The V gene is TRBV29-1, the J gene TRBJ2-2; 7 bases match TRBD1. With V trimmed by 7 bases and J by 7 bases, 9 bases remained unmatched. CDR1 is SQVTM, CDR2 ANQGSEA, per germline. This CDR3 contains 13 residues. CDR3 residues: CSGGQPNGGELFF. DNA for the CDR3: TGCAGCGGGGGACAGCCCAACGGCGGGGAGCTGTTTTTT.

This chain uses TRBV10-3 with TRBJ2-1; 11 bases agree with TRBD2. V lost 6 bases to trimming and J lost 4 bases; unmatched junction nucleotides: 2. CDR1 and CDR2 (germline): ENHRY, SYGVKD. The CDR3 runs 14 residues. In DNA, the CDR3 is TGTGCCATCAGGGGACTAGCGGAGTACAATGAGCAGTTCTTC. Residues: CAIRGLAEYNEQFF.

About this clone itself: Other DNA sequences in the same sample also yield this CDR3. The chain carries TRBV7-9 and TRBJ1-1; D unclear. Germline V gene data show CDR1 as SEHNR and CDR2 as FQNEAQ (reference sequence). The CDR3 sequence is 13 residues long. Trimming pared 0 bases from V and 3 bases from J, leaving 5 bases between. The CDR3 sequence: CASSLAEDTEAFF. The DNA of the CDR3 is TGTGCCAGCAGCTTAGCCGAGGACACTGAAGCTTTCTTT.

V gene TRBV6-1 combines with J gene TRBJ1-3; D unresolved. In germline, CDR1 is MNHNS, CDR2 SASEGT. Trimming left V 6 bases short and J 2 bases short, with 8 bases between. The CDR3 covers 13 residues. CDR3 in DNA: TGTGCCAGCAGGGAGAATACTGGAAACACCATATATTTT. This translates into CASRENTGNTIYF.

The genes are TRBV6-6 and TRBJ1-2; possibly TRBD1 for D (5 bases). V gave up 10 bases and J gave up 0 bases, with 12 bases separating them. CDR1 MNHNY and CDR2 SVGAGI come from the germline V gene (reference sequence). This CDR3 has 13 residues. The DNA of the CDR3 is TGTGCCACCTCCCAGGGAACTAACTATGGCTACACCTTC. It is translated as CATSQGTNYGYTF.

The chain employs TRBV30 and TRBJ2-1, with 9 bases fitting TRBD2. Per the germline V gene, CDR1 is GTSNPN and CDR2 is SVGIG (reference sequence). There are 15 residues in the CDR3. The junction had 10 bases not matched to a gene; V was cut back by 3 bases and J by 7 bases. The CDR3 spells CAWRTSIAGVNEQFF. The CDR3 DNA reads as TGTGCCTGGAGGACATCCATAGCGGGAGTGAATGAGCAGTTCTTC.

The rearrangement joins TRBV7-2 to TRBJ2-7, with D perhaps TRBD1 (6 bases). Germline CDR1 is SGHTA and CDR2 is FQGNSA. The CDR3 extends over 14 amino acids. V lost 2 bases and J 5 bases, leaving 13 bases between the germline ends. DNA of the CDR3: TGTGCCAGCAGCTTACTACAGGGCGCGAACGAGCAGTACTTC. This encodes CASSLLQGANEQYF.

The V call is TRBV25-1, the J call TRBJ2-5; 12 bases are a match to TRBD2. The CDR3 sequence is 17 residues long. The germline V gene has CDR1 MGHDK and CDR2 SYGVNS. With V trimmed by 6 bases and J by 2 bases, 10 bases remained unmatched. The CDR3 reads CASREPGTSGHQETQYF. In DNA form, the CDR3 reads TGTGCCAGCAGAGAACCCGGGACTAGCGGGCATCAAGAGACCCAGTACTTC.

This clone occurred a few times. The chain combines TRBV5-1 with TRBJ1-1; 8 bases are a match to TRBD1. CDR1 and CDR2 from the germline V gene are SGHRS and YFSETQ. This CDR3 contains 13 residues. Trimming removed 4 bases from V and 8 bases from J; junction bases left unmatched: 7. The CDR3 reads CASSEGTGLEAFF. In DNA, the CDR3 is TGCGCCAGCAGCGAGGGGACAGGCCTAGAAGCTTTCTTT.

The V and J genes are TRBV5-1 and TRBJ2-5, with D perhaps matching TRBD2 (6 bases). The J call is doubtful: the DNA matches TRBJ2-7 better. The CDR3 loop spans 16 amino acids. Looked up from germline, CDR1 is SGHRS and CDR2 is YFSETQ. CDR3 bases: TGCGCCAGCAGCCCGGGACTTCCCCTGGTCATGTACGAGCAGTACTTC. This encodes CASSPGLPLVMYEQYF.